The clone carrying this TCR beta chain showed up many times. Its antigen remains unknown. The time point denotes: newly diagnosed GD, antithyroid drugs for less than 3 months. The TCR library was made from RNA extracted from PBMCs. Xi'an, China, was home to the endocrinology department that provided patients. The sample originates from a study of regulatory T cells in long-lasting Graves disease. Study observations and caveats: Persistent Graves' disease cases displayed lower TCR diversity than newly diagnosed ones.

CDR1 and CDR2 from the germline V gene are DFQATT and SNEGSKA (reference sequence). The ends were cut back, 7 bases at V and 0 bases at J, with 13 bases in the middle. CDR3 length equals 14 residues. Construction of the TCR beta libraries employed iRepertoire HTBI primers in conjunction with Arm-PCR of CDR3 regions. One entry per CDR3 protein, called by TCRdb with MiXCR from the multiplex PCR reads. Here the sample spans some 410,000 distinct CDR3 sequences, roughly 17% being singletons. These data are also associated with another study on T cells in Graves' hyperthyroidism and ophthalmopathy. Turning to that study: A first-round RT-PCR of the TCR CDR3 used the HTBI primer set. Peripheral blood also featured most of the thyroid clonotypes expanded above 0.001.

This chain links TRBV20-1 with TRBJ2-1; D gene unclear. The origin of this receptor is a woman younger than 45 with Graves disease. The specimen comprised peripheral blood mononuclear cells (PBMCs), sampled at new diagnosis, from a patient treated with antithyroid drugs. In DNA, the CDR3 is TGCAGTGGCGGCCGGTCGACCTCCTACAATGAGCAGTTCTTC. Its protein is CSGGRSTSYNEQFF.